This TCR beta chain was identified during a study of monozygotic twins with inflammatory bowel disease. TCRdb reprocessed the 5' RACE reads, with one entry per CDR3 protein and no DNA. This table lists about 160,000 distinct CDR3 sequences. CDR1 is MNHEY, CDR2 SVGEGT, per germline. The CDR3 contains 15 residues. Sequenced: blood. V is TRBV6-2 or TRBV6-3 and J is TRBJ1-4; TCRdb calls TRBD1, which cannot be checked without DNA. This clonotype was obtained from a human donor with ulcerative colitis or Crohn's disease, or a healthy co-twin of an affected twin (not recorded which). The CDR3: CASSSGTGFREKLFF.